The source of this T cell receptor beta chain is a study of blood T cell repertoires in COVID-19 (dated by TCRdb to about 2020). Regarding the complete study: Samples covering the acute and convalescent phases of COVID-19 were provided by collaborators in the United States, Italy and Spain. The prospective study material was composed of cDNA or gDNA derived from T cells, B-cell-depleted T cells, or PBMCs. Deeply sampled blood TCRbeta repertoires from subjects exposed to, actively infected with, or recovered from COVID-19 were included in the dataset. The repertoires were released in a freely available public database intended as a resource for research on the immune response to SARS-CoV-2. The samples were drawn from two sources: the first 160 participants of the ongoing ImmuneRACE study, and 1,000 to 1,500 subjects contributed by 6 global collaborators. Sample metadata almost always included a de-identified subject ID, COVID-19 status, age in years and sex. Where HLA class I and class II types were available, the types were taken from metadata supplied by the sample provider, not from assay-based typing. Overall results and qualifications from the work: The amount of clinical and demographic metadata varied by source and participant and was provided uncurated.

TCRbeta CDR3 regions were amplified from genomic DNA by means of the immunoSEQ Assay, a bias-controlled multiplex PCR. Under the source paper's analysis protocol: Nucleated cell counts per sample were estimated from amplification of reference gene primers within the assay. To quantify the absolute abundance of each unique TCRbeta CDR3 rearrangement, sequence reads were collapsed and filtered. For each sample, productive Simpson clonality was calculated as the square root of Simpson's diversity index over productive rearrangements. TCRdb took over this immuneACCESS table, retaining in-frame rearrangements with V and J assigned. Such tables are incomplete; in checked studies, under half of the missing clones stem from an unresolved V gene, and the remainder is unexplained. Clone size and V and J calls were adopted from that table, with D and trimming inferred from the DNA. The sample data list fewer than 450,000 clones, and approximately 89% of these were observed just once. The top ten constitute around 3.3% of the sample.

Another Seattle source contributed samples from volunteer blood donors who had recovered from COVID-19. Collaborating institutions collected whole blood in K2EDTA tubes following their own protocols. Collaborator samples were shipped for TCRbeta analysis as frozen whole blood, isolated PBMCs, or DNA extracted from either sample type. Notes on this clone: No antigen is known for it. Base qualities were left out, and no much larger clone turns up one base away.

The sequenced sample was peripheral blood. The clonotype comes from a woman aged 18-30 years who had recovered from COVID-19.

The CDR3 amino acid sequence is: CASRETGATTGELFF. The bases read TGTGCCAGCAGGGAGACAGGGGCGACCACCGGGGAGCTGTTTTTT. The rearranged segments are TRBV6-5 and TRBJ2-2, with TRBD1 matching 8 junction bases. CDR1 and CDR2 were assigned from the germline V gene as MNHEY and SVGAGI. V and J are trimmed by 6 bases and 4 bases, and the gene matches miss 7 bases of the junction. There are 15 amino acids in the CDR3, from cysteine to phenylalanine inclusive. Only the CDR3 region is kept as DNA, spanning 45 bases read in frame from base 1.